Each of the 25 T cell receptor beta chains below was sequenced from the same sample in a study of cytomegalovirus exposure and HLA in healthy donors. The PCR employed 60 Vbeta primers together with 13 Jbeta primers. The repertoire was sequenced with immunoSEQ multiplex PCR; TCRdb's copy has only in-frame clones and lacks some. The sample lists about 180,000 clones, 76% occurring once. Sequenced: PBMCs. These receptor sequences come from a man aged 18 to 29 in good health and CMV-seronegative.

The gene calls are TRBV27 and TRBJ1-4; no clear D. The germline V and J ends were trimmed by 7 bases and 4 bases, with 10 bases remaining between them. The CDR3 spans 13 residues. Germline loops: CDR1 MNHEY, CDR2 SMNVEV (reference sequence). The DNA for the CDR3 is TGTGCCAGCAAGGGTCGGGGTAATGAAAAACTGTTTTTT. Translated, it gives CASKGRGNEKLFF.

The gene calls are TRBV30 and TRBJ1-1; 7 nucleotides agree with TRBD1. V lost 5 bases, J lost 2 bases, and 8 bases stayed unmatched. Germline V gene lookup returns CDR1 GTSNPN and CDR2 SVGIG (reference sequence). This CDR3 is built from 14 residues. For the CDR3, the DNA is TGTGCCTGGGACCTGACAGGGTTCAACACTGAAGCTTTCTTT. Protein sequence: CAWDLTGFNTEAFF.

The chain recombines TRBV19 with TRBJ1-5, with D uncertain. Trimming shortened V by 1 base and J by 6 bases, and 4 bases separated the two germline ends. The CDR3 is 12 residues long. Germline values: CDR1 LNHDA, CDR2 SQIVND (reference sequence). The CDR3 is CASSIGGQPQHF. The DNA of the CDR3 is TGTGCCAGTAGTATAGGCGGTCAGCCCCAGCATTTT.

The count of this clone is one. The chain has TRBV11-3 and TRBJ1-5; D might be TRBD1 (5 bases). From germline, CDR1 is SGHNT and CDR2 YENEEA. The CDR3 contains 13 residues. V dropped 5 bases and J dropped 4 bases, with 9 bases sitting between them. Here the CDR3 DNA reads TGTGCCAGCAGCCGGGAGGGGAATCAGCCCCAGCATTTT. As protein: CASSREGNQPQHF.

CDR3 region: CASSRTGMNTEAFF. The CDR3 DNA reads TGTGCCAGCAGCCGGACAGGGATGAACACTGAAGCTTTCTTT. V is TRBV27 and J is TRBJ1-1; 8 bases agree with TRBD1. Germline values: CDR1 MNHEY, CDR2 SMNVEV (reference sequence). This CDR3 is built from 14 residues. V shed 6 bases, J shed 0 bases, and the junction held 3 bases outside the gene matches.

J is TRBJ1-3 and V is TRBV30, with 10 bases that match TRBD1. V lost 8 bases to trimming and J lost 0 bases; unmatched junction nucleotides: 4. The CDR3 has 14 residues. CDR1 and CDR2 from the germline V gene are GTSNPN and SVGIG (reference sequence). CDR3 coding DNA: TGTGCCAGACGGACAGGGGGCTCTGGAAACACCATATATTTT. It specifies CARRTGGSGNTIYF.

V gene TRBV6-5 combines with J gene TRBJ1-1; maybe TRBD1 (6 bases). Germline V CDR1 and CDR2: MNHEY, SVGAGI. This CDR3 is 14 amino acids long. The V end was cut by 4 bases, the J end by 0 bases, with 9 bases between. For the CDR3, the DNA is TGTGCCAGCAGTTCGGCAGGGGTGAACACTGAAGCTTTCTTT. Amino acid sequence: CASSSAGVNTEAFF.

The gene calls are TRBV15 and TRBJ1-5; perhaps TRBD1 as D (6 bases). The germline CDR1 and CDR2 sequences are LNHNV and YYDKDF (reference sequence). V lost 3 bases and J 6 bases, leaving 9 bases between the germline ends. This CDR3 has 13 amino acids. The CDR3 nucleotides are TGTGCCACCAGCAGCAACAGGGTTCAGCCCCAGCATTTT. It yields the protein CATSSNRVQPQHF. The full variable domain, in which reference TRBV15 and TRBJ1-5 provide the parts outside the CDR3, is DAMVIQNPRYQVTQFGKPVTLSCSQTLNHNVMYWYQQKSSQAPKLLFHYYDKDFNNEADTPDNFQSRRPNTSFCFLDIRSPGLGDTAMYLCATSSNRVQPQHFGDGTRLSIL.

A word on this clone: The sample has other DNA sequences that encode this CDR3 too. The V gene is TRBV9, the J gene TRBJ2-7, with 8 nucleotides matching TRBD2. This CDR3 has 14 residues. In germline, CDR1 is SGDLS, CDR2 YYNGEE. V gave up 0 bases and J gave up 3 bases; unmatched junction bases: 2. The CDR3, as DNA: TGTGCCAGCAGCGTAGCGGGGGGGGGCTACGAGCAGTACTTC. This gives the protein CASSVAGGGYEQYF.

This chain connects TRBV1 to TRBJ2-1; TRBD2 is the table's D call, not checked against the DNA. TRBV1 is a documented pseudogene. The CDR3 is 16 amino acids. The CDR3 sequence: CTSSQDLAGASREQFF. Here the CDR3 DNA reads TGCACCAGCAGCCAAGATCTAGCGGGGGCATCAAGAGAGCAGTTCTTC.

The rearrangement links TRBV27 to TRBJ2-5; D might be TRBD1 (6 bases). The J call may not be correct, given that the DNA end is closer to TRBJ2-7. The CDR3 spans 17 residues. CDR1 and CDR2 (germline): MNHEY, SMNVEV (reference sequence). DNA of the CDR3: TGTGCCAGCAGTAGGGACACCCTAGAGAGCCGTTCCTACGAGCAGTACTTC. Protein sequence: CASSRDTLESRSYEQYF.

This clone was detected only a few times. The chain carries TRBV6-6 and TRBJ1-1; D not resolved. CDR1 and CDR2 from the germline V gene are MNHNY and SVGAGI (reference sequence). Between the trimmed V and J ends, which lost 2 bases and 5 bases, there was a span of 6 bases. The CDR3 contains 12 residues. The CDR3 sequence: CASSYGGTEAFF. The CDR3, as DNA: TGTGCCAGCAGTTACGGAGGGACTGAAGCTTTCTTT.

As for this clone: Other nucleotide sequences in the sample specify the same CDR3. The chain is built from TRBV4-2 and TRBJ1-5, with a tentative D call TRBD1 (6 bases). Deletions cut 1 base from V and 7 bases from J, with 11 bases between. The germline gives CDR1 LGHNA, CDR2 YNFKEQ. This CDR3 is 14 amino acids long. This CDR3 is CASSQVQGGQPQHF. In DNA, the CDR3 is TGTGCCAGCAGCCAAGTACAGGGCGGCCAGCCCCAGCATTTT.

The chain has TRBV6-5 and TRBJ1-6; D gene uncertain. The germline V gene has CDR1 MNHEY and CDR2 SVGAGI. The CDR3 contains 14 residues. V lost 3 bases and J 7 bases, leaving 10 bases between the germline ends. Here the CDR3 reads CASSYKQVNSPLHF. The CDR3 DNA reads TGTGCCAGCAGTTATAAGCAGGTCAATTCACCCCTCCACTTT.

The gene calls are TRBV2 and TRBJ2-1; 8 nucleotides agree with TRBD2. Trimming took 11 bases from V and 6 from J; bases not matched to a gene: 12. Germline lookup yields CDR1 SNHLY and CDR2 FYNNEI. CDR3 length: 14 amino acids. CDR3 in DNA: TGTGCCCGAGAGGCTAGCGGGCGCCTCAATGAGCAGTTCTTC. Translating it yields CAREASGRLNEQFF.

The gene calls are TRBV5-6 and TRBJ2-3, with 8 nucleotides matching TRBD2. Germline V gene data show CDR1 as SGHDT and CDR2 as YYEEEE. The CDR3 covers 16 residues. V trimming: 1 base; J trimming: 0 bases; junction bases outside the gene matches: 4. The CDR3 sequence: CASSLLGRGSTDTQYF. The CDR3 DNA sequence: TGTGCCAGCAGCTTGCTCGGGAGGGGCAGCACAGATACGCAGTATTTT.

The chain uses TRBV28 and TRBJ2-2; TRBD2 matches at 12 bases. This CDR3 is built from 16 residues. V lost 3 bases, J lost 5 bases, and 4 bases stayed unmatched. Looked up from germline, CDR1 is MDHEN and CDR2 is SYDVKM. The CDR3 here is CASSFRLAGETGELFF. The CDR3, as DNA: TGTGCCAGCAGTTTCCGACTAGCGGGAGAGACCGGGGAGCTGTTTTTT.

The chain recombines TRBV27 with TRBJ1-2, with a weak D call TRBD1 (6 bases). Germline CDR1 and CDR2: MNHEY and SMNVEV (reference sequence). CDR3 length: 15 amino acids. V was pared by 5 bases and J by 5 bases, with 18 bases between. CDR3 residues: CASSPRQAPWYGYTF. As DNA, the CDR3 is TGTGCCAGCAGTCCCCGACAGGCCCCTTGGTATGGCTACACCTTC.

This chain uses TRBV9 with TRBJ2-3, with 10 bases aligning to TRBD2. Trimming took 0 bases from V and 4 from J; bases not matched to a gene: 5. This CDR3 is 16 amino acids long. CDR1 and CDR2 from the germline V gene are SGDLS and YYNGEE. The CDR3 region is CASSVGAGGTPDTQYF. CDR3 nucleotides: TGTGCCAGCAGCGTAGGAGCGGGGGGGACCCCAGATACGCAGTATTTT. The complete variable domain, with remaining parts taken from reference TRBV9 and TRBJ2-3, reads DSGVTQTPKHLITATGQRVTLRCSPRSGDLSVYWYQQSLDQGLQFLIQYYNGEERAKGNILERFSAQQFPDLHSELNLSSLELGDSALYFCASSVGAGGTPDTQYFGPGTRLTVL.

The rearrangement joins TRBV27 to TRBJ1-2; D remains ambiguous. There are 13 residues in the CDR3. Trimming stripped 6 bases from V and 3 bases from J, with 11 bases between. Germline assignment: CDR1 MNHEY and CDR2 SMNVEV (reference sequence). CDR3 loop: CASSRREDYGYTF. In DNA form, the CDR3 reads TGTGCCAGCAGCCGGCGGGAGGACTATGGCTACACCTTC.

The rearrangement uses TRBV27 and TRBJ1-1, with D perhaps matching TRBD1 (5 bases). This CDR3 is 13 amino acids long. V was clipped by 6 bases and J by 4 bases, with 12 bases between them. Germline loops: CDR1 MNHEY, CDR2 SMNVEV (reference sequence). CDR3 region: CASSGIDSTEAFF. CDR3 sequence (DNA): TGTGCCAGCAGCGGCATAGACAGCACTGAAGCTTTCTTT.

V usage is TRBV6-5 and J usage is TRBJ1-3; TRBD1 might be the D (6 bases). The CDR3 runs to 14 residues. V was shortened by 3 bases and J by 7 bases, with 13 bases between the two germline ends. CDR1 and CDR2 (germline): MNHEY, SVGAGI. The CDR3 is CASSYSTGLNTIYF. The DNA for the CDR3 is TGTGCCAGCAGTTATTCTACAGGGTTGAACACCATATATTTT.

This clone has a single count. The V call is TRBV7-9, the J call TRBJ2-1; D uncertain. The germline V and J ends were trimmed by 3 bases and 0 bases, with 9 bases remaining between them. Germline V lookup: CDR1 SEHNR, CDR2 FQNEAQ (reference sequence). The CDR3 has 15 amino acids. Here the CDR3 reads CASSFYTSSYNEQFF. DNA of the CDR3: TGTGCCAGCAGCTTTTATACAAGCTCCTACAATGAGCAGTTCTTC.

This chain uses TRBV28 with TRBJ1-2, with 9 bases lining up with TRBD1. This CDR3 is built from 14 residues. Germline V gene lookup returns CDR1 MDHEN and CDR2 SYDVKM. J gave up 5 bases and V 5 bases, and 6 bases lay outside the gene matches. The CDR3 DNA follows: TGTGCCAGCAGTCTTTACGACAGGGGGTATGGCTACACCTTC. Amino acids: CASSLYDRGYGYTF.

The chain links TRBV7-2 to TRBJ2-3; tentative D call: TRBD1 (5 bases). Germline CDR1 is SGHTA and CDR2 is FQGNSA. Trimming cost V 5 bases and J 0 bases, with 12 bases left between them. This CDR3 spans 15 amino acids. The CDR3 region is CASSRQILSTDTQYF. The DNA of the CDR3 is TGTGCCAGCAGCCGACAGATTCTGAGCACAGATACGCAGTATTTT.